The sequence of this T cell receptor beta chain was determined in a study of cytomegalovirus exposure and HLA in healthy donors. General study points: Common viral pathogens (according to a later analysis) appeared linked to several of the most significant clusters.

A multiplex PCR was run with 60 Vbeta primers and 13 Jbeta primers. Clones were sequenced by immunoSEQ multiplex PCR, and TCRdb holds only the in-frame ones, with some missing. The table records under 250,000 clones, 78% of them present only once. This clone showed up just once. Its antigen remains unknown. The specimen sequenced was PBMCs. The sequence was collected from a boy between 10 and 17 years old in good health and CMV-seronegative.

CDR3 region: CASSQDSGFVYEQYF. The CDR3 DNA reads TGTGCCAGCAGCCAAGATTCAGGGTTCGTCTACGAGCAGTACTTC. The genes are TRBV14 and TRBJ2-7, with a weak D call TRBD1 (5 bases). The CDR3 consists of 15 residues. V was trimmed by 0 bases and J by 3 bases, leaving 12 bases between them. The germline gives CDR1 SGHDN, CDR2 FVKESK.